These 31 T cell receptor beta chains were sequenced from one sample in a study of T-cell reconstitution after alpha-beta-depleted transplantation in children. Unique molecular identifiers were incorporated during preparation of the TCRbeta library. TCRdb called the PCR reads again in MiXCR, with one record for every CDR3 protein. The profile shows about 900,000 distinct CDR3 sequences, under 30% of them singletons. Material: PBMCs, mostly from graft donor cells, obtained 360 days after TCRalphabeta/CD19-depleted stem cell transplant. All receptors come from a boy less than two years old who had a stem cell transplant for SCID, so the T cells may come from the graft donor.

This chain links TRBV4-2 with TRBJ1-2, with D perhaps matching TRBD1 (5 bases). Per the germline V gene, CDR1 is LGHNA and CDR2 is YNFKEQ. The CDR3 length is 15 residues. Trimming cost V 0 bases and J 4 bases, with 12 bases left between them. CDR3 DNA sequence: TGTGCCAGCAGCCAAGACAGGGTCGGGCCCTATGGCTACACCTTC. It codes for CASSQDRVGPYGYTF.

The CDR3 here is CSERTGLETQYF. As DNA, the CDR3 is TGCAGCGAGAGGACAGGGCTAGAGACCCAGTACTTC. The gene calls are TRBV29-1 and TRBJ2-5; 8 nucleotides align to TRBD1. CDR1 is SQVTM and CDR2 is ANQGSEA in the germline V gene. This CDR3 region has 12 residues. Germline trimming cut 7 bases from V and 4 bases from J; bases unmatched to any gene: 5.

This clonotype was detected only a few times. The chain recombines TRBV9 with TRBJ2-7, with D maybe TRBD2 (6 bases). The CDR3 contains 16 residues. The germline V gene encodes CDR1 SGDLS and CDR2 YYNGEE. Trimming shortened V by 2 bases and J by 3 bases, and 18 bases separated the two germline ends. CDR3 region: CASSVSPDSGYYEQYF. Written as DNA, the CDR3 is TGTGCCAGCAGCGTTTCCCCGGATAGCGGATACTACGAGCAGTACTTC. The variable domain in full, completed from reference TRBV9 and TRBJ2-7, reads DSGVTQTPKHLITATGQRVTLRCSPRSGDLSVYWYQQSLDQGLQFLIQYYNGEERAKGNILERFSAQQFPDLHSELNLSSLELGDSALYFCASSVSPDSGYYEQYFGPGTRLTVT.

The CDR3 is CASSLDRTMNTEAFF. In DNA, the CDR3 is TGCGCCAGCAGCTTGGATCGGACAATGAACACTGAAGCTTTCTTT. The V and J genes are TRBV5-1 and TRBJ1-1; TRBD1 is a possible D gene (5 bases). The CDR3 is 15 amino acids. Germline V lookup: CDR1 SGHRS, CDR2 YFSETQ. Trimming left V 0 bases short and J 0 bases short, with 9 bases between.

This clonotype came up a few times. V usage is TRBV9 and J usage is TRBJ2-1, with 11 bases that match TRBD2. CDR1 is SGDLS and CDR2 is YYNGEE in the germline V gene. After removal of 0 bases from V and 8 bases from J, the junction contained 4 bases not matched to a gene. The CDR3 loop spans 15 amino acids. The CDR3 nucleotides read TGTGCCAGCAGCGTAGCTAGCGGGGGGCTCTATGAGCAGTTCTTC. It codes for CASSVASGGLYEQFF. Variable domain in full (rest from reference TRBV9 and TRBJ2-1): DSGVTQTPKHLITATGQRVTLRCSPRSGDLSVYWYQQSLDQGLQFLIQYYNGEERAKGNILERFSAQQFPDLHSELNLSSLELGDSALYFCASSVASGGLYEQFFGPGTRLTVL.

The table lists this clonotype with a few counts. J is TRBJ1-5 and V is TRBV9; possible D gene TRBD1, 5 bases. In germline, CDR1 is SGDLS, CDR2 YYNGEE. The CDR3 has 14 residues. Trimming took 3 bases from V and 9 from J, leaving 16 bases between them. This CDR3 reads CASSETGPVGPQHF. CDR3 nucleotide sequence: TGTGCCAGCAGCGAGACGGGACCCGTAGGGCCCCAGCATTTT.

The rearrangement joins TRBV5-6 to TRBJ2-3; 8 nucleotides align to TRBD1. Germline-derived CDR1 and CDR2 are SGHDT and YYEEEE. The CDR3 has 15 residues. Losses at the gene ends were 4 bases for V and 6 bases for J; bases not matched to a gene: 10. The CDR3 reads CASSLRTGFWDTQYF. Written as DNA, the CDR3 is TGTGCCAGCAGCCTGAGGACAGGGTTTTGGGATACGCAGTATTTT. The variable domain in full, completed from reference TRBV5-6 and TRBJ2-3, reads DAGVTQSPTHLIKTRGQQVTLRCSPKSGHDTVSWYQQALGQGPQFIFQYYEEEERQRGNFPDRFSGHQFPNYSSELNVNALLLGDSALYLCASSLRTGFWDTQYFGPGTRLTVL.

The genes are TRBV28 and TRBJ1-5; possible D gene TRBD1, 5 bases. CDR1 MDHEN and CDR2 SYDVKM come from the germline V gene. Deletions cut 5 bases from V and 5 bases from J, with 13 bases between. The CDR3 is 14 residues long. The CDR3 spells CASSMTAYYQPQHF. CDR3 bases: TGTGCCAGCAGTATGACAGCGTACTATCAGCCCCAGCATTTT.

This clonotype has only a few counts. The chain links TRBV6-1 to TRBJ2-7; 10 bases are shared with TRBD2. Trimming removed 7 bases from V and 1 base from J; junction bases left unmatched: 7. Germline CDR1 is MNHNS and CDR2 is SASEGT. The CDR3 has 15 amino acids. CDR3 DNA: TGTGCCAGCACCAAGACTAGCGGGCGATCCTACGAGCAGTACTTC. Translation: CASTKTSGRSYEQYF.

The J gene is TRBJ2-3, the V gene TRBV29-1, with a weak D call TRBD1 (6 bases). Germline V gene sequence: CDR1 SQVTM, CDR2 ANQGSEA. The V and J ends lost 3 bases and 4 bases respectively, with 11 bases between them. This CDR3 has 13 residues. CDR3 in amino acids: CSVDAGVADTQYF. The CDR3 coding sequence is TGCAGCGTTGATGCAGGGGTGGCAGATACGCAGTATTTT.

This chain uses TRBV6-5 with TRBJ1-1; 7 nucleotides align to TRBD1. Germline V gene sequence: CDR1 MNHEY, CDR2 SVGAGI. V gave up 2 bases and J gave up 1 base; unmatched junction bases: 13. The CDR3 contains 18 residues. This chain's CDR3 is CASSYGTALPPRNTEAFF. Here the CDR3 DNA reads TGTGCCAGCAGTTACGGGACAGCTCTACCTCCGAGGAACACTGAAGCTTTCTTT.

This chain connects TRBV29-1 to TRBJ1-2; TRBD1 might be the D (6 bases). The germline CDR1 and CDR2 sequences are SQVTM and ANQGSEA. The CDR3 runs 19 residues. Trimming stripped 0 bases from V and 4 bases from J, with 27 bases between. The CDR3 DNA reads as TGCAGCGTTGAAGACCCCTTAGTGACAGGAAAAGTGATACGCTATGGCTACACCTTC. Its protein is CSVEDPLVTGKVIRYGYTF.

CDR3 DNA: TGTGCCAGCAGCACAACCGGGACAGGGGATGGCTACACCTTC. This sequence encodes CASSTTGTGDGYTF. J is TRBJ1-2 and V is TRBV7-9, with 10 bases fitting TRBD1. The CDR3 has 14 amino acids. V shed 5 bases, J shed 6 bases, and the junction held 6 bases outside the gene matches. Germline CDR1 SEHNR, CDR2 FQNEAQ (reference sequence).

The J gene is TRBJ1-2, the V gene TRBV9; D ambiguous. CDR1 is SGDLS and CDR2 is YYNGEE in the germline V gene. V was shortened by 0 bases and J by 7 bases, with 4 bases between the two germline ends. This CDR3 is 11 amino acids long. The CDR3 DNA reads as TGTGCCAGCAGCGTAGGTGGTGGCTACACCTTC. Translated, it gives CASSVGGGYTF.

This clonotype was detected a few times. The rearrangement links TRBV5-5 to TRBJ2-1; 8 bases are shared with TRBD2. V dropped 1 base and J dropped 8; count of bases not matched to a gene: 14. Germline loops: CDR1 SGHKS, CDR2 YYEKEE (reference sequence). The CDR3 extends over 17 amino acids. The CDR3 DNA is TGTGCCAGCAGCTTGCAGGGAGGAGGCGGGGGGATGGATGAGCAGTTCTTC. Protein product: CASSLQGGGGGMDEQFF.

This rearrangement joins TRBV20-1 to TRBJ1-4, with D possibly matching TRBD1 (5 bases). Per the germline V gene, CDR1 is DFQATT and CDR2 is SNEGSKA (reference sequence). The V and J ends lost 6 bases and 3 bases respectively, with 17 bases between them. The CDR3 runs 15 residues. The CDR3 DNA is TGCAGTGCGCCAAAATGGGGACGAGCTAATGAAAAACTGTTTTTT. It translates to CSAPKWGRANEKLFF.

V usage is TRBV9 and J usage is TRBJ2-2; a weak D match, TRBD2 (7 bases). V was pared by 3 bases and J by 0 bases, with 18 bases between. This CDR3 spans 18 amino acids. Germline values: CDR1 SGDLS, CDR2 YYNGEE. DNA of the CDR3: TGTGCCAGCAGCGCGAGGGGGGCGGGGGATACGAACACCGGGGAGCTGTTTTTT. This gives the protein CASSARGAGDTNTGELFF.

This clonotype was observed at least ten times. The chain is built from TRBV7-9 and TRBJ2-2, with D possibly being TRBD1 or TRBD2 (6 bases each). Germline CDR1 and CDR2: SEHNR and FQNEAQ (reference sequence). This CDR3 contains 17 residues. V lost 0 bases and J 2 bases, leaving 13 bases between the germline ends. The CDR3 bases are TGTGCCAGCAGCTTAGCGCTTCTGGGGGGCAACACCGGGGAGCTGTTTTTT. Amino acids: CASSLALLGGNTGELFF.

The J gene is TRBJ1-2, the V gene TRBV28; D is possibly TRBD1 (5 bases). The CDR3 contains 14 residues. Germline loops: CDR1 MDHEN, CDR2 SYDVKM. Trimming took 6 bases from V and 1 from J, leaving 12 bases between them. This CDR3 reads CASRRGLINYGYTF. CDR3 sequence (DNA): TGTGCCAGCAGGAGGGGCCTTATTAACTATGGCTACACCTTC.

The V gene is TRBV20-1, the J gene TRBJ1-2, with a weak D call TRBD1 (6 bases). The ends were cut back, 0 bases at V and 8 bases at J, with 22 bases in the middle. This CDR3 has 16 amino acids. Germline values: CDR1 DFQATT, CDR2 SNEGSKA (reference sequence). Written as DNA, the CDR3 is TGCAGTGCTAGAGAGAGGCAGGGGCTTTGGGGCTTGGGCTACACCTTC. This sequence encodes CSARERQGLWGLGYTF.

This clonotype was seen only a few times. V is TRBV29-1 and J is TRBJ2-7, with 8 positions matching TRBD1. The junction had 8 bases not matched to a gene; V was cut back by 4 bases and J by 6 bases. The germline V gene encodes CDR1 SQVTM and CDR2 ANQGSEA. The CDR3 runs 13 residues. CDR3 loop: CSVAQDRASEQYF. CDR3 DNA sequence: TGCAGCGTTGCTCAGGACAGGGCGTCCGAGCAGTACTTC.

The gene calls are TRBV20-1 and TRBJ2-3, with 9 nucleotides matching TRBD2. Losses at the gene ends were 6 bases for V and 6 bases for J; bases not matched to a gene: 10. The germline CDR1 and CDR2 sequences are DFQATT and SNEGSKA (reference sequence). This CDR3 has 14 residues. The CDR3 protein is CSAPGAGGRDTQYF. CDR3 DNA: TGCAGTGCCCCCGGAGCGGGGGGCAGGGATACGCAGTATTTT.

The chain has TRBV12-3 or TRBV12-4 and TRBJ2-7; TRBD1 might be the D (5 bases). V shed 6 bases and J shed 1 base, with 16 bases lying between them. The CDR3 spans 15 residues. The CDR3 loop reads CASRRETVSSYEQYF. The CDR3 bases are TGTGCCAGCAGAAGAGAGACAGTAAGTTCCTACGAGCAGTACTTC.

The chain joins TRBV6-5 to TRBJ2-2; 9 positions match TRBD1. The germline gives CDR1 MNHEY, CDR2 SVGAGI. There are 16 residues in the CDR3. Trimming took 6 bases from V and 3 from J; bases not matched to a gene: 8. The CDR3 region is CASSLLRDRDTGELFF. DNA of the CDR3: TGTGCCAGCAGCCTACTCCGGGACAGGGACACCGGGGAGCTGTTTTTT.

The chain employs TRBV2 and TRBJ2-3; no firm D call. The CDR3 length is 13 residues. Trimming stripped 10 bases from V and 6 bases from J, with 17 bases between. Germline V gene data show CDR1 as SNHLY and CDR2 as FYNNEI. The CDR3 region is CATSPLGVDTQYF. The CDR3 coding sequence is TGTGCCACCTCCCCCCTCGGTGTTGATACGCAGTATTTT.

CDR3 DNA: TGTGCCAGCAGCTCCCGGGGGAACGAGCAGTACTTC. Translated: CASSSRGNEQYF. The rearrangement joins TRBV7-2 to TRBJ2-7; perhaps TRBD2 as D (6 bases). CDR1 and CDR2 from the germline V gene are SGHTA and FQGNSA. This CDR3 region has 12 residues. With 4 bases removed from V and 5 bases from J, the gap between germline ends came to 9 bases. Together with reference TRBV7-2 and TRBJ2-7, the CDR3 gives the full variable domain: GAGVSQSPSNKVTEKGKDVELRCDPISGHTALYWYRQSLGQGLEFLIYFQGNSAPDKSGLPSDRFSAERTGGSVSTLTIQRTQQEDSAVYLCASSSRGNEQYFGPGTRLTVT.

This clonotype turned up a few times. The chain is built from TRBV28 and TRBJ2-7; D assignment may be TRBD1 or TRBD2 (5 bases each). Germline V CDR1 and CDR2: MDHEN, SYDVKM. The CDR3 extends over 14 amino acids. Trimming removed 7 bases at V and 6 bases at J, with 19 bases between. CDR3 coding DNA: TGTGCCAGCACCGCCGGGACGGCGGAGTTCGAGCAGTACTTC. It encodes CASTAGTAEFEQYF.

This clonotype was picked up many times. The gene calls are TRBV9 and TRBJ2-3, with unresolved D. The germline CDR1 and CDR2 sequences are SGDLS and YYNGEE. With 4 bases removed from V and 2 bases from J, the gap between germline ends came to 11 bases. This CDR3 contains 14 residues. CDR3 in amino acids: CASSLFSSTDTQYF. CDR3 nucleotide sequence: TGTGCCAGCAGCCTCTTTTCCTCCACAGATACGCAGTATTTT.

V is TRBV6-1 and J is TRBJ2-1; 8 bases are a match to TRBD1. Germline CDR1 is MNHNS and CDR2 is SASEGT. V lost 4 bases and J lost 8; bases outside the gene matches: 13. The CDR3 covers 16 residues. The CDR3 nucleotides are TGTGCCAGCAGTGGGGTTTTAGGACAGGGCGTCCATGAGCAGTTCTTC. Protein product: CASSGVLGQGVHEQFF.

The chain recombines TRBV12-3 or TRBV12-4 with TRBJ2-7, with D possibly TRBD2 on 5 matching bases. V lost 1 base and J 3 bases, leaving 10 bases between the germline ends. The CDR3 totals 14 residues. The CDR3 coding sequence is TGTGCCAGCAGTTTAGGGGAGAGGTTCTACGAGCAGTACTTC. It translates to CASSLGERFYEQYF.

This clonotype was recorded a few times. The chain couples TRBV20-1 to TRBJ2-3; perhaps TRBD1 as D (5 bases). Per germline, CDR1 DFQATT and CDR2 SNEGSKA (reference sequence). V lost 0 bases to trimming and J lost 4 bases, with 14 bases between them. This CDR3 is 15 amino acids long. In nucleotides, the CDR3 is TGCAGTGCTAGAGATTGGGCAGGGCCCTCAGATACGCAGTATTTT. It translates to CSARDWAGPSDTQYF.